What follows are 22 T cell receptor beta chains derived from one specimen sequenced in a study of blood T cells in healthy people across ages. A second PCR, run for about 7 to 11 cycles, used a sample-barcoded 5' primer plus a J-beta primer mix. Via MiXCR, TCRdb re-called the 5' RACE reads, giving one row per CDR3 protein. The sample records some 1,000,000 distinct CDR3 sequences, about 23% being singletons. The data also belong to a second study, concerning T cells of mothers and their children.

Material for sequencing was blood. The receptors come from a girl aged 2-10 years in good health.

This clonotype turned up a few times. V is TRBV6-1 and J is TRBJ2-6; D not certain. Germline CDR1 reads MNHNS; CDR2 reads SASEGT. V was shortened by 2 bases and J by 5 bases, with 10 bases between the two germline ends. The CDR3 extends over 15 amino acids. The CDR3, as DNA: TGTGCCAGCAGTGAAATGGCCCTTAGGGCCAACGTCCTGACTTTC. This gives the protein CASSEMALRANVLTF.

This clonotype was detected a few times. V and J are TRBV6-5 and TRBJ2-1; TRBD1 matches 7 bases. The J segment lost 9 bases and the V segment lost 7 bases, leaving 9 bases of the junction unmatched. This CDR3 is built from 13 residues. Per germline, CDR1 MNHEY and CDR2 SVGAGI. The CDR3 here is CASTETGTGEQFF. The CDR3 DNA sequence: TGTGCCAGCACCGAGACAGGGACGGGTGAGCAGTTCTTC.

This clonotype was detected once. V gene TRBV6-5 combines with J gene TRBJ1-4, with 8 nucleotides matching TRBD1. The CDR3 is 14 amino acids. J lost 6 bases, V lost 6 bases, and 6 bases had no gene match. Germline V gene lookup returns CDR1 MNHEY and CDR2 SVGAGI. CDR3 bases: TGTGCCAGCAGGTCCGACAGGGGAGATGAAAAACTGTTTTTT. Protein: CASRSDRGDEKLFF.

On this clonotype: A junction end diverges from the germline sequence, so it may reflect a read error. The chain uses TRBV11-3 and TRBJ2-3; D possibly uses TRBD1 or TRBD2 (5 bases each). Germline V gene lookup returns CDR1 SGHNT and CDR2 YENEEA. The CDR3 has 13 residues. The CDR3 loop is CDSSPGTPDTQYF. The CDR3 DNA is TGTGACAGCAGCCCCGGGACGCCGGATACGCAGTATTTT.

DNA of the CDR3: TGTGCCAGCAGCTTAGAGGAAGGGGGACCAGTAGAAGAAAAACTGTTTTTT. It is translated as CASSLEEGGPVEEKLFF. The V call is TRBV7-9, the J call TRBJ1-4; TRBD1 might be the D (6 bases). Trimming stripped 1 base from V and 8 bases from J, with 20 bases between. The CDR3 is made up of 17 amino acids. From germline, CDR1 is SEHNR and CDR2 FQNEAQ (reference sequence).

The CDR3 here is CSVDRMGTQYF. As DNA, the CDR3 is TGCAGCGTGGACAGGATGGGGACCCAGTACTTC. The genes are TRBV29-1 and TRBJ2-1, with 7 bases aligning to TRBD1. The J call could be wrong; TRBJ2-5 is a better fit for the DNA end. CDR3 size: 11 residues. The germline CDR1 and CDR2 sequences are SQVTM and ANQGSEA.

The chain employs TRBV12-3 or TRBV12-4 and TRBJ2-1, with a possible D match to TRBD1 (5 bases). The better agreement between TRBJ2-7 and the DNA end casts doubt on the J call. This CDR3 spans 15 amino acids. CDR3 sequence reads: CASSLRNFQGAEQYF. Here the CDR3 DNA reads TGTGCCAGCAGTCTAAGAAATTTCCAGGGCGCCGAGCAGTACTTC.

This chain joins TRBV7-2 and TRBJ2-5; 9 positions match TRBD1. The V gene's germline CDR1 is SGHTA and CDR2 FQGNSA. V shed 5 bases, J shed 5 bases, and the junction held 9 bases outside the gene matches. The CDR3 has 15 amino acids. CDR3 bases: TGTGCCAGCAGCCCCGGGACAGGGAGGGTGGAGACCCAGTACTTC. Translation: CASSPGTGRVETQYF. Supplemented by reference TRBV7-2 and TRBJ2-5, the full variable domain reads GAGVSQSPSNKVTEKGKDVELRCDPISGHTALYWYRQSLGQGLEFLIYFQGNSAPDKSGLPSDRFSAERTGGSVSTLTIQRTQQEDSAVYLCASSPGTGRVETQYFGPGTRLLVL.

The V call is TRBV7-9, the J call TRBJ2-1; TRBD1 matches 7 bases. CDR1 is SEHNR, CDR2 FQNEAQ, per germline (reference sequence). This CDR3 is 14 amino acids long. The V segment lost 4 bases and the J segment 1 base; nucleotides outside the gene matches: 1. The CDR3 bases are TGTGCCAGCAGCTCGGACAGGTCCTACAATGAGCAGTTCTTC. This encodes CASSSDRSYNEQFF.

This clonotype was detected only once. The chain carries TRBV18 and TRBJ2-1; 7 nucleotides match TRBD1. The CDR3 extends over 17 amino acids. CDR1 KGHSH and CDR2 LQKENI come from the germline V gene. J gave up 1 base and V 6 bases, and 12 bases lay outside the gene matches. The CDR3 nucleotides read TGTGCCAGCTCGCGTCCGGTGGACAGGCCTTCCTACAATGAGCAGTTCTTC. Its protein is CASSRPVDRPSYNEQFF.

This clonotype has just a few counts. V gene TRBV7-8 combines with J gene TRBJ2-5, with 8 bases aligning to TRBD1. The germline V gene encodes CDR1 SGHVS and CDR2 FQNEAQ. This CDR3 is built from 17 residues. With V trimmed by 2 bases and J by 5 bases, 13 bases remained unmatched. CDR3 sequence: CASSLLFGQGADETQYF. The CDR3 DNA sequence: TGTGCCAGCAGCTTACTGTTTGGGCAGGGGGCGGATGAGACCCAGTACTTC.

Remarks on this clonotype: One end of the junction does not line up with germline, which may come from a read error. This chain links TRBV11-2 with TRBJ2-5; unclear D gene. The CDR3 runs to 14 residues. CDR1 and CDR2 (germline): SGHAT, FQNNGV. In DNA, the CDR3 is TGTGCCCGCAGCTTAATTTTGGCTGGAGAGACCCAGTACTTC. Translation gives CARSLILAGETQYF.

This chain joins TRBV6-2 or TRBV6-3 and TRBJ2-1; D is tentatively TRBD1 or TRBD2 (5 bases each). Trimming left V 2 bases short and J 8 bases short, with 19 bases between. In germline, CDR1 is MNHEY, CDR2 SVGEGT. The CDR3 extends over 16 amino acids. The CDR3 reads CASSYPRVHPGDEQFF. Written as DNA, the CDR3 is TGTGCCAGCAGTTACCCCAGGGTCCATCCCGGGGATGAGCAGTTCTTC.

This clonotype came up a few times. The chain joins TRBV21-1 to TRBJ2-2; the table's TRBD2 call for D was not verified on the DNA. TRBV21-1 has pseudogene status. The CDR3 totals 21 residues. The CDR3 DNA sequence: TGTGCCAGCAGCCTCCGCGATGGGGGTTCTAGCGGGAGGTTGAACACCGGGGAGCTGTTTTTT. It encodes CASSLRDGGSSGRLNTGELFF.

At least ten counts were recorded for this clonotype. The chain joins TRBV4-3 to TRBJ2-1; 7 bases match TRBD2. The CDR3 is made up of 15 amino acids. With V trimmed by 4 bases and J by 2 bases, 5 bases remained unmatched. Germline CDR1 LGHNA, CDR2 YSLEER. The CDR3 sequence is CASSPLGGAYNEQFF. The CDR3 DNA reads TGCGCCAGCAGCCCCCTGGGGGGGGCCTACAATGAGCAGTTCTTC.

This clonotype occurred many times. The chain links TRBV7-9 to TRBJ1-4; 7 bases line up with TRBD1. CDR1 and CDR2 (germline): SEHNR, FQNEAQ (reference sequence). V lost 5 bases to trimming and J lost 8 bases; unmatched junction nucleotides: 11. The CDR3 spans 15 residues. CDR3 residues: CASSHRQGMEEKLFF. The CDR3 DNA follows: TGTGCCAGCAGCCATCGACAGGGAATGGAGGAAAAACTGTTTTTT.

This clonotype was detected a few times. Relative to the germline gene, one junction end is altered; a read error may explain this. V is TRBV28 and J is TRBJ2-1, with 10 bases that match TRBD2. Germline-derived CDR1 and CDR2 are MDHEN and SYDVKM. The CDR3 has 15 amino acids. The CDR3 sequence: CASSFTSGTYNERFF. CDR3 sequence (DNA): TGTGCCAGCAGTTTTACTAGCGGGACCTACAATGAGCGGTTCTTC.

There are a few counts of this clonotype. Written as DNA, the CDR3 is TGTGCCAGCAGTTACTCCAACACGGCCGGGGAATATGGGGACGAGCAGTACTTC. This encodes CASSYSNTAGEYGDEQYF. The chain employs TRBV6-5 and TRBJ2-7; weak D call: TRBD2 (5 bases). The V and J ends lost 0 bases and 5 bases respectively, with 23 bases between them. The germline V gene encodes CDR1 MNHEY and CDR2 SVGAGI. The CDR3 loop spans 18 amino acids.

This clonotype showed up just a few times. Relative to the germline gene, one junction end is altered; a read error may explain this. This chain uses TRBV29-1 with TRBJ2-1; perhaps TRBD2 as D (5 bases). TRBJ2-7 explains the end of the DNA better; the J call may be wrong. The CDR3 is 13 amino acids. Germline loops: CDR1 SQVTM, CDR2 ANQGSEA. The CDR3 reads CRVLDGDSYEQYF. The CDR3 DNA reads as TGCCGCGTTCTTGACGGGGACTCCTACGAGCAGTACTTC.

This chain connects TRBV12-3 or TRBV12-4 to TRBJ2-1, with 7 bases fitting TRBD2. V dropped 6 bases and J dropped 9; count of bases not matched to a gene: 5. The CDR3 has 12 residues. In DNA, the CDR3 is TGTGCCAGCAGCCCGGGGGGTGTTGAGCAGTTCTTC. Protein: CASSPGGVEQFF.

The chain links TRBV4-3 to TRBJ2-7; D may be TRBD1 or TRBD2 (5 bases each). The germline gives CDR1 LGHNA, CDR2 YSLEER. V lost 0 bases and J 3 bases, leaving 12 bases between the germline ends. The CDR3 runs to 15 residues. The CDR3 DNA sequence: TGCGCCAGCAGCCAAGAATCGGGGCCGAGCTACGAGCAGTACTTC. It yields the protein CASSQESGPSYEQYF.

V and J are TRBV6-4 and TRBJ2-2; TRBD1 matches 7 bases. This CDR3 has 13 residues. The germline V gene has CDR1 MRHNA and CDR2 SNTAGT. The V gene end was trimmed by 5 bases and the J gene end by 6 bases; junction bases not matched to a gene: 3. The CDR3 DNA reads TGTGCCAGCAGTAATGACAGGGCCGGGGAGCTGTTTTTT. It translates to CASSNDRAGELFF.